The 14 T cell receptor beta chains below were found in one sample sequenced in a study of cytotoxic CD8 clonotypes in ibrutinib-treated CLL. Repertoires were generated with immunoSEQ multiplex PCR, while TCRdb's copy carries only in-frame clones and drops some. The sample has about 150,000 clones; about 75% are singletons. The material sequenced was PBMCs, taken after 24 months of ibrutinib treatment. The receptor source for this set is a human donor with chronic lymphocytic leukemia.

The J gene is TRBJ1-4, the V gene TRBV28, with a weak D call TRBD1 (6 bases). Germline CDR1 is MDHEN and CDR2 is SYDVKM. V was trimmed by 6 bases and J by 2 bases, leaving 10 bases between them. This CDR3 is 14 amino acids long. The DNA for the CDR3 is TGTGCCAGCAGCCCAGGGGCGACTAATGAAAAACTGTTTTTT. It encodes CASSPGATNEKLFF. The complete variable domain, with remaining parts taken from reference TRBV28 and TRBJ1-4, reads DVKVTQSSRYLVKRTGEKVFLECVQDMDHENMFWYRQDPGLGLRLIYFSYDVKMKEKGDIPEGYSVSREKKERFSLILESASTNQTSMYLCASSPGATNEKLFFGSGTQLSVL.

The CDR3 reads CASSRRGPQYF. The CDR3 DNA sequence: TGTGCCAGCAGCCGACGGGGCCCGCAGTACTTC. The chain links TRBV5-6 to TRBJ2-7; D may be TRBD1 or TRBD2 (5 bases each). The V gene lost 4 bases and the J gene lost 9 bases, with 11 bases spanning the gap. CDR3 length: 11 residues. The germline CDR1 and CDR2 sequences are SGHDT and YYEEEE. Full variable domain (missing parts from reference TRBV5-6 and TRBJ2-7): DAGVTQSPTHLIKTRGQQVTLRCSPKSGHDTVSWYQQALGQGPQFIFQYYEEEERQRGNFPDRFSGHQFPNYSSELNVNALLLGDSALYLCASSRRGPQYFGPGTRLTVT.

V usage is TRBV7-2 and J usage is TRBJ2-7, with TRBD1 matching 8 bases. The germline V gene encodes CDR1 SGHTA and CDR2 FQGNSA. V gave up 5 bases and J gave up 6 bases; unmatched junction bases: 9. The CDR3 length is 14 residues. The CDR3 DNA follows: TGTGCCAGCAGCCCAGGGGGCGGGATGGCCGAGCAGTACTTC. This translates into CASSPGGGMAEQYF.

V and J are TRBV5-4 and TRBJ2-7, with 10 bases matching TRBD2. V shed 4 bases, J shed 2 bases, and the junction held 3 bases outside the gene matches. Per germline, CDR1 SGHNT and CDR2 YYREEE (reference sequence). The CDR3 spans 14 residues. CDR3 coding DNA: TGTGCCAGCAGCGGAGGACTAGCGGCCTACGAGCAGTACTTC. Its translation is CASSGGLAAYEQYF.

This clone has just one count. V usage is TRBV9 and J usage is TRBJ2-5; D possibly corresponds to TRBD2 (7 bases). Deletions cut 4 bases from V and 0 bases from J, with 16 bases between. The CDR3 runs 16 residues. Per germline, CDR1 SGDLS and CDR2 YYNGEE. The CDR3 loop reads CASSQWGLADQETQYF. CDR3 DNA sequence: TGTGCCAGCAGCCAGTGGGGGCTAGCGGACCAAGAGACCCAGTACTTC.

The chain has TRBV7-9 and TRBJ2-6; 7 bases fit TRBD1. Germline CDR1 and CDR2: SEHNR and FQNEAQ (reference sequence). With 4 bases clipped from V and 0 bases from J, the junction kept 3 bases outside the gene matches. CDR3 length: 16 residues. CDR3 residues: CASSYPGGSGANVLTF. The CDR3 DNA sequence: TGTGCCAGCAGCTACCCAGGGGGCTCTGGGGCCAACGTCCTGACTTTC.

V usage is TRBV2 and J usage is TRBJ1-1, with 11 bases identical to TRBD1. The CDR3 contains 15 residues. After removal of 6 bases from V and 4 bases from J, the junction contained 7 bases not matched to a gene. From germline, CDR1 is SNHLY and CDR2 FYNNEI. In nucleotides, the CDR3 is TGTGCCAGCAGCGGGACAGGGGGATCGATCACTGAAGCTTTCTTT. Translated, it gives CASSGTGGSITEAFF.

The chain carries TRBV19 and TRBJ1-2; 7 bases match TRBD1. Losses at the gene ends were 1 base for V and 8 bases for J; bases not matched to a gene: 7. This CDR3 has 14 amino acids. Germline V CDR1 and CDR2: LNHDA, SQIVND (reference sequence). For the CDR3, the DNA is TGTGCCAGTAGTATAGGGGGACAGTTTGCAGGCTACACCTTC. It codes for CASSIGGQFAGYTF.

For the CDR3, the DNA is TGTGCCAGCTCCCCCGGGGGGGAAGGGTACAATGAGCAGTTCTTC. Residues: CASSPGGEGYNEQFF. The chain combines TRBV18 with TRBJ2-1; TRBD2 matches at 8 bases. Losses at the gene ends were 6 bases for V and 4 bases for J; bases not matched to a gene: 8. CDR1 and CDR2 (germline): KGHSH, LQKENI. The CDR3 has 15 amino acids.

The chain employs TRBV7-2 and TRBJ1-1, with D hard to call. Trimming removed 2 bases from V and 0 bases from J, with 10 bases in between. CDR1 and CDR2 from the germline V gene are SGHTA and FQGNSA. This CDR3 has 15 amino acids. CDR3 sequence reads: CASSLSLLMNTEAFF. CDR3 nucleotides: TGTGCCAGCAGCTTATCATTGCTGATGAACACTGAAGCTTTCTTT.

The rearrangement uses TRBV4-3 and TRBJ2-3; tentatively, D is TRBD2 (7 bases). V was shortened by 0 bases and J by 4 bases, with 14 bases between the two germline ends. CDR1 and CDR2 (germline): LGHNA, YSLEER. This CDR3 has 16 amino acids. The CDR3 DNA sequence: TGCGCCAGCAGCCAAGATGTCTCCGGGGGGCCAGATACGCAGTATTTT. Its translation is CASSQDVSGGPDTQYF.

This chain connects TRBV4-3 to TRBJ2-7; D remains unclear. The CDR3 is 14 amino acids. CDR1 is LGHNA and CDR2 is YSLEER in the germline V gene. Trimming took off 0 bases at V and 3 bases at J, with 9 bases between the two ends. In DNA form, the CDR3 reads TGCGCCAGCAGCCAAGATGGGTCCGGCTACGAGCAGTACTTC. Encoded protein: CASSQDGSGYEQYF.

The rearrangement joins TRBV19 to TRBJ2-7; a weak D match, TRBD2 (6 bases). The CDR3 runs to 14 residues. V lost 6 bases to trimming and J lost 5 bases, with 17 bases between them. Germline V gene data show CDR1 as LNHDA and CDR2 as SQIVND (reference sequence). The chain's CDR3 is CASSRGGTVDEQYF. In DNA form, the CDR3 reads TGTGCCAGTAGCCGGGGCGGGACTGTCGACGAGCAGTACTTC.

The genes are TRBV28 and TRBJ1-5; tentative D call: TRBD1 (6 bases). The CDR3 is 14 residues long. Germline CDR1 is MDHEN and CDR2 is SYDVKM. V lost 6 bases to trimming and J lost 7 bases, with 16 bases between them. This CDR3 is CASRQGGPGQPQHF. The CDR3 nucleotides are TGTGCCAGCAGACAAGGGGGGCCCGGGCAGCCCCAGCATTTT.